This TCR beta chain stems from a study of T cell responses to AZD1222 COVID-19 vaccine. Study-level findings and limits: Spike regions recognized by vaccine-associated CD4 TCRs spanned the protein, led by 160-218 and 743-854.

The CDR3 extends over 15 amino acids. V was pared by 0 bases and J by 6 bases, with 6 bases of the junction left unmatched. Germline V gene lookup returns CDR1 SGHRS and CDR2 YFSETQ. Remarks on this clone: As yet, its antigen is unknown.

Repertoires were generated with immunoSEQ multiplex PCR, while TCRdb's copy carries only in-frame clones and drops some. In the table there are 110,000 or so clones, around 89% of which are singletons. The material was peripheral blood, obtained 28 days after the second AZD1222 dose. The chain uses TRBV5-1 and TRBJ2-1; 7 nucleotides line up with TRBD1. The clonotype was recovered from an adult who received the AZD1222 COVID-19 vaccine. CDR3 sequence reads: CASSLGQGVLNEQFF. As DNA, the CDR3 is TGCGCCAGCAGCTTGGGGCAGGGGGTACTCAATGAGCAGTTCTTC. Full variable domain (missing parts from reference TRBV5-1 and TRBJ2-1): KAGVTQTPRYLIKTRGQQVTLSCSPISGHRSVSWYQQTPGQGLQFLFEYFSETQRNKGNFPGRFSGRQFSNSRSEMNVSTLELGDSALYLCASSLGQGVLNEQFFGPGTRLTVL.